The rows below give T cell receptor beta chains drawn from one sample of a study of human T cells and chemical hapten exposure. TCRdb re-analysed the RACE reads in MiXCR, keeping a single row per CDR3 protein. The data hold 80,000 to 100,000 distinct CDR3 sequences, with about 8.8% observed a single time. The sample comprised whole blood. The receptors stem from a female donor in good health. Some clones in this sample may be carry-over from other donors' samples. Each CDR3 is given without its conserved first and last residue.

V	J	CDR3
TRBV12-5	TRBJ2-1	ASGLDLTVTF
TRBV20-1	TRBJ2-7	SARDRQIYEQY
TRBV28	TRBJ2-7	ASQPPWASGSPYEQY
TRBV7-9	TRBJ1-1	ASSFSKGSGTEAF
TRBV12-3/TRBV12-4	TRBJ2-6	ASSLRRYGANVLT
TRBV2	TRBJ1-4	ASRQVATNEKLF
TRBV4-3	TRBJ2-3	ASSQEMAGGVTTDTQY
TRBV2	TRBJ1-2	ASSERRSDWNYGYT
TRBV28	TRBJ2-2	ASSPHRGAGELF
TRBV12-3/TRBV12-4	TRBJ2-7	ASSLRDRGKQNPSYEQY
TRBV6-2/TRBV6-3	TRBJ2-1	ASSYSKPRVDEQF
TRBV20-1	TRBJ1-3	SAPASWGNTIY
TRBV20-1	TRBJ1-4	SARKEEKLF